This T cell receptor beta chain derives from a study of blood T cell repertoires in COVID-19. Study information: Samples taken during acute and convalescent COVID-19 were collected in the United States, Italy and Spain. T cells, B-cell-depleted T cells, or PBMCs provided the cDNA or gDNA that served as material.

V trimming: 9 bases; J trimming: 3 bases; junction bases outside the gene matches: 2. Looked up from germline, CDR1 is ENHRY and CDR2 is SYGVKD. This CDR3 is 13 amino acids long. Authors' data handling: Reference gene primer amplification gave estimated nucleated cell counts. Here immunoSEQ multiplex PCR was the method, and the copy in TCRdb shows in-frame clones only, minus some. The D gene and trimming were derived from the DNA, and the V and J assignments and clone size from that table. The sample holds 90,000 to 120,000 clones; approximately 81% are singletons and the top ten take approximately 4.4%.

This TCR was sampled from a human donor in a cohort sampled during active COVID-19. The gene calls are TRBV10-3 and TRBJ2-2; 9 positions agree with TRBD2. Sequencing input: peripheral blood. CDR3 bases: TGTGCCATGCGGGAGGGCCACACCGGGGAGCTGTTTTTT. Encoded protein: CAMREGHTGELFF.